This record concerns one T cell receptor beta chain sequence. No antigen is known for it. This record belongs to a study of neoadjuvant anti-PD-1 for oral cavity cancer. Study as a whole: Most patients had three to four biweekly doses of 3 mg/kg nivolumab before resection.

Time point of the sample: after neoadjuvant nivolumab, at surgical resection. The patients had HPV-negative, locally advanced oral cavity squamous cell carcinoma. CDR3 size: 16 residues. Between the trimmed V and J ends, which lost 3 bases and 5 bases, there was a span of 20 bases. Germline V gene lookup returns CDR1 LNHDA and CDR2 SQIVND (reference sequence). Overall study results and limits: With three patients per group, TCR findings need larger cohorts.

Profiled with immunoSEQ multiplex PCR; TCRdb holds only in-frame clones, not every one. The repertoire holds 13,000 to 15,000 clones, with around 74% as singletons. This clonotype originated in a person between 35 and 79 years old with oral cavity squamous cell carcinoma. The V call is TRBV19, the J call TRBJ2-7, with D possibly being TRBD1 (6 bases). Source: PBMCs, taken after nivolumab (anti-PD-1) treatment. The CDR3 protein is CASSIRRHTGFHEQYF. DNA for the CDR3: TGTGCCAGTAGTATTCGGCGACACACAGGGTTCCACGAGCAGTACTTC.